This T cell receptor beta chain was captured by sequencing in a study of T cell repertoires in ileal Crohn's disease (dated by TCRdb to the late 2010s). About the study as a whole: Median disease duration was about eight years, and about a third of patients were identified as active smokers at the time of surgery. Endoscopic postoperative recurrence was defined as a Rutgeerts score above i0. All patients had surgery for a complication: stricturing disease in 61% and penetrating disease in 39%. A total of roughly 170 mucosal samples from approximately 57 patients were sequenced, collected from several sites on the surgical specimen and at postoperative endoscopy. TCR repertoire analysis was done in 50 or so Crohn's disease patients from a prospective multicentre cohort. The study was conducted in parallel with a multicentre cohort built to find predictors of early endoscopic recurrence after ileocolonic resection. Postoperative therapy was given to about half of the patients, with thiopurines administered to under 13 patients and anti-TNF agents administered to 15 to 20 patients. Overall results and qualifications from the work: Compared with non-smokers, patients who were active smokers at surgery showed a significantly higher proportion of clonal expansions (roughly 26% vs 20%, p=0.02). Higher percentages of high-frequency clones at the time of surgery were linked to endoscopic recurrence, and every patient with clonality above 26.8% (18/57) had recurrence. Only a subgroup of patients, of unstated size, had mucosal CD4 and CD8 T cells sorted and sequenced. Sorted CD8 T cells carried more high-frequency clones than CD4 T cells, suggesting mucosal expansions were mainly CD8.

Approximately 550 nanograms of biopsy DNA per sample were submitted for commercial TCRB immunosequencing. CDR3 regions were amplified from genomic DNA by Adaptive Biotechnology using a two-step, amplification bias-controlled multiplex PCR. In the first PCR, primers covered every V and J gene segment, and in the second PCR, barcodes and Illumina adapters were added. CDR3 libraries were sequenced on an Illumina instrument. On the authors' methods: Vendor-provided pipelines were combined with custom analysis of raw data in R/Bioconductor under R version 3.3.0. Clonality, ranging from 0 to 1, was calculated as the inverse of the normalised Shannon entropy of all productive clones. High-frequency clones were defined as the share of the repertoire occupied by the top 100 clones, with only clones passing a 95% confidence test being retained. Repertoire diversity was measured with the Simpson index, and overlap between samples was measured with the Morisita-Horn index. This immuneACCESS table, as held by TCRdb, lists in-frame sequences with V and J called but not all clones. Of the missing ones, under half trace to an unresolved V gene in checked studies; the others have no known cause. V, J and clone size are those of that table, while D and trimming were read from the DNA. This sample comprises around 1,700 clones, roughly 84% of them detected only once. Clones ranked in the top ten supply approximately 10% of the sample.

Adults with ileal or ileocolonic Crohn's disease and an indication for ileocolonic resection were eligible for inclusion. Before DNA extraction, whole ileal mucosal biopsies were kept frozen at -80 degrees C. Genomic DNA was isolated from frozen whole biopsies using a TRizol-based method, and the DNA was quantified with a NanoDrop 2000 spectrophotometer. A single count supports this clone. This receptor's antigen is unknown. No base qualities exist here, and no much larger clone lies one base off it. Sequencing input: ileal tissue. The TCR sequence derives from an adult with Crohn's disease.

The CDR3 loop reads CASSLGQSSYEQYF. The nucleotide sequence reads TGCGCCAGCAGCCTAGGACAGAGCTCCTACGAGCAGTACTTC. This sequence uses TRBV4-3 and TRBJ2-7; a tentative D call is TRBD1 (6 bases match). CDR1 LGHNA and CDR2 YSLEER are derived from the germline V gene. From the cysteine up to the phenylalanine, the CDR3 has a length of 14 residues. The only DNA kept is the CDR3, 42 bases in frame from the first base. Trimming removed 4 bases from V and 0 bases from J, leaving 10 bases between the germline ends.